This T cell receptor beta chain originates from a study of T cell responses to AZD1222 COVID-19 vaccine. TCRdb keeps only in-frame clones here, not all; method: immunoSEQ multiplex PCR. This sample carries roughly 98,000 clones, over 85% of them seen once, and the ten largest clones take 12%. Looked up from germline, CDR1 is SGHRS and CDR2 is YFSETQ. The CDR3 spans 13 residues. Trimming took 4 bases from V and 3 from J, leaving 10 bases between them. Sequenced here: peripheral blood, sampled on day 0 of AZD1222 vaccination. The chain couples TRBV5-1 to TRBJ1-2; maybe TRBD1 (5 bases). This receptor was identified in an adult in good health. CDR3 bases: TGCGCCAGCAGCCCCGACAGAGACTATGGCTACACCTTC. Translated, it gives CASSPDRDYGYTF.